The next 31 T cell receptor beta chains were all read from a single sample in a study of post-analysis software for immune sequencing data. Which antigens these TCRs recognize remains unknown. Carried by the TCR beta cDNA libraries were unique molecular identifiers. TCRdb independently ran MiXCR on the PCR reads; one entry per CDR3 protein. The sample lists about half a million distinct CDR3 sequences; 40% to 55% were seen once. General observations from the study: Several TRBV segments were more frequent in patients than controls; TRBV5-6, TRBV5-1 and TRBV20-1 belonged to this group.

The specimen was blood. The receptors come from a girl aged 10 to 17 with multiple sclerosis.

The chain is built from TRBV6-2 or TRBV6-3 and TRBJ1-2; a possible D gene is TRBD1 (5 bases). V was cut by 6 bases and J by 4 bases, with 18 bases left in between. The CDR3 loop spans 15 amino acids. Germline CDR1 reads MNHEY; CDR2 reads SVGEGT. The CDR3 is CASRSALQGIYGYTF. The CDR3 DNA reads TGTGCCAGCAGGTCTGCACTCCAGGGTATCTATGGCTACACCTTC.

Many counts were recorded for this clonotype. The chain combines TRBV29-1 with TRBJ1-2; D not resolved. The CDR3 extends over 11 amino acids. Germline loops: CDR1 SQVTM, CDR2 ANQGSEA. Trimming pared 0 bases from V and 8 bases from J, leaving 7 bases between. The chain's CDR3 is CSVEELNGYTF. CDR3 DNA sequence: TGCAGCGTTGAAGAACTGAACGGCTACACCTTC.

This clonotype showed up just a few times. The rearrangement links TRBV12-3 or TRBV12-4 to TRBJ1-1, with unresolved D. Trimming pared 3 bases from V and 1 base from J, leaving 9 bases between. CDR3 length equals 14 residues. CDR3 in DNA: TGTGCCAGCAGTTTTGGTCAGCGGAACACTGAAGCTTTCTTT. Translation: CASSFGQRNTEAFF.

V gene TRBV28 combines with J gene TRBJ2-1; 8 nucleotides align to TRBD2. The germline V gene has CDR1 MDHEN and CDR2 SYDVKM. V lost 7 bases, J lost 5 bases, and 10 bases stayed unmatched. The length of the CDR3 is 15 residues. The CDR3 DNA reads as TGTGCCAGCACCAGGCAACTAGCGGAAAACAATGAGCAGTTCTTC. This sequence encodes CASTRQLAENNEQFF.

The chain is built from TRBV29-1 and TRBJ2-5; TRBD2 might be the D (6 bases). Trimming stripped 4 bases from V and 2 bases from J, with 20 bases between. Germline values: CDR1 SQVTM, CDR2 ANQGSEA. This CDR3 spans 16 amino acids. CDR3 protein: CSVVTAGRHTQETQYF. The CDR3 region has the DNA TGCAGCGTTGTGACTGCCGGGAGACATACACAAGAGACCCAGTACTTC.

This clonotype has just one count. This rearrangement joins TRBV20-1 to TRBJ2-3; possible D gene TRBD2, 5 bases. The CDR3 length is 14 residues. From germline, CDR1 is DFQATT and CDR2 SNEGSKA (reference sequence). The V and J ends lost 3 bases and 4 bases respectively, with 14 bases between them. CDR3 sequence reads: CSASSGMEADTQYF. CDR3 nucleotides: TGCAGTGCTAGTTCGGGGATGGAGGCAGATACGCAGTATTTT.

V usage is TRBV11-2 and J usage is TRBJ2-5; D is undetermined. The closer fit of TRBJ2-7 to the DNA end suggests the J call may be wrong. The germline V gene has CDR1 SGHAT and CDR2 FQNNGV. The CDR3 is made up of 14 amino acids. This chain's CDR3 is CASSFTLELYEQYF. In DNA form, the CDR3 reads TGTGCCAGCAGCTTTACATTAGAACTCTACGAGCAGTACTTC.

This chain links TRBV28 with TRBJ2-1; 13 bases match TRBD2. Germline CDR1 reads MDHEN; CDR2 reads SYDVKM. V lost 7 bases and J lost 2; bases outside the gene matches: 5. CDR3 length: 16 amino acids. CDR3 sequence (DNA): TGTGCCAGCAATGCCGGGACTAGCGGGACCTACAATGAGCAGTTCTTC. Translation: CASNAGTSGTYNEQFF.

The chain carries TRBV19 and TRBJ2-3; D may be TRBD2 (6 bases). The ends were cut back, 6 bases at V and 5 bases at J, with 21 bases in the middle. The CDR3 extends over 16 amino acids. Per the germline V gene, CDR1 is LNHDA and CDR2 is SQIVND (reference sequence). This CDR3 is CASRRGLGGVGDTQYF. The CDR3 nucleotides are TGTGCCAGTAGGAGAGGATTGGGGGGTGTGGGAGATACGCAGTATTTT.

The CDR3 nucleotides read TGCAGTGCTCGCCAGACTAGCGGGAAGAACAATGAGCAGTTCTTC. This encodes CSARQTSGKNNEQFF. The chain has TRBV20-1 and TRBJ2-1; 11 nucleotides align to TRBD2. CDR1 is DFQATT and CDR2 is SNEGSKA in the germline V gene (reference sequence). With 5 bases clipped from V and 5 bases from J, the junction kept 8 bases outside the gene matches. The CDR3 loop spans 15 amino acids.

Here the CDR3 DNA reads TGTGCCAGCAGCTCCATAACAGGGGAAGGATGGTACTTC. Protein product: CASSSITGEGWYF. This chain connects TRBV11-2 to TRBJ2-4; TRBD1 matches 7 bases. CDR1 is SGHAT, CDR2 FQNNGV, per germline. This CDR3 region has 13 residues. Losses at the gene ends were 4 bases for V and 15 bases for J; bases not matched to a gene: 12.

The V gene is TRBV4-1, the J gene TRBJ1-1; D is unresolved. V lost 3 bases to trimming and J lost 0 bases, with 11 bases between them. This CDR3 comprises 15 residues. CDR1 and CDR2 (germline): MGHRA, YSYEKL. The chain's CDR3 is CASSQNYGVNTEAFF. CDR3 bases: TGCGCCAGCAGCCAGAATTACGGAGTGAACACTGAAGCTTTCTTT.

This clonotype appeared a few times. V usage is TRBV29-1 and J usage is TRBJ2-1, with D unclear. V shed 3 bases and J shed 8 bases, with 8 bases lying between them. Germline loops: CDR1 SQVTM, CDR2 ANQGSEA. This CDR3 is built from 11 residues. This CDR3 is CSVDRVDEQFF. For the CDR3, the DNA is TGCAGCGTTGACCGTGTGGATGAGCAGTTCTTC.

The rearrangement joins TRBV27 to TRBJ1-5; the D is unclear. Germline CDR1 and CDR2: MNHEY and SMNVEV (reference sequence). The V gene lost 1 base and the J gene lost 2 bases, with 6 bases spanning the gap. CDR3 size: 14 residues. The chain's CDR3 is CASSLFRGNQPQHF. DNA for the CDR3: TGTGCCAGCAGTTTATTTAGGGGCAATCAGCCCCAGCATTTT.

The chain employs TRBV7-6 and TRBJ2-6, with 8 bases fitting TRBD1. Germline values: CDR1 SGHVS, CDR2 FNYEAQ. Trimming took 1 base from V and 0 from J; bases not matched to a gene: 5. CDR3 size: 18 residues. In DNA, the CDR3 is TGTGCCAGCAGCTTAGTAGCAGGGGGCAGCTCTGGGGCCAACGTCCTGACTTTC. It codes for CASSLVAGGSSGANVLTF.

The chain combines TRBV29-1 with TRBJ2-7, with D possibly being TRBD2 (5 bases). CDR1 is SQVTM, CDR2 ANQGSEA, per germline. Trimming took 1 base from V and 2 from J, leaving 9 bases between them. The CDR3 is 13 amino acids. The CDR3 DNA reads as TGCAGCGTTGAAGGGACTCCTCCCTACGAGCAGTACTTC. Translating gives CSVEGTPPYEQYF.

This clonotype was counted a single time. V gene TRBV7-2 combines with J gene TRBJ2-7; 7 bases fit TRBD2. Trimming at V came to 1 base and at J to 1 base, leaving 7 bases not matched to a gene. The CDR3 is made up of 16 amino acids. The germline V gene encodes CDR1 SGHTA and CDR2 FQGNSA. The CDR3 spells CASSLDLAALSYEQYF. Written as DNA, the CDR3 is TGTGCCAGCAGCTTAGATCTAGCGGCTTTATCCTACGAGCAGTACTTC.

The chain has TRBV15 and TRBJ1-5; D remains unclear. The V end was cut by 1 base, the J end by 2 bases, with 6 bases between. Germline V gene data show CDR1 as LNHNV and CDR2 as YYDKDF (reference sequence). This CDR3 has 14 amino acids. The CDR3: CATSRGLGNQPQHF. As DNA, the CDR3 is TGTGCCACCAGCAGAGGCTTGGGCAATCAGCCCCAGCATTTT.

This clonotype was recorded a few times. The chain recombines TRBV29-1 with TRBJ2-7; 8 bases are shared with TRBD1. CDR1 is SQVTM, CDR2 ANQGSEA, per germline. The CDR3 runs 14 residues. J lost 2 bases, V lost 4 bases, and 7 bases had no gene match. CDR3 in amino acids: CSVGGTGDTYEQYF. The CDR3, as DNA: TGCAGCGTTGGGGGGACAGGAGATACCTACGAGCAGTACTTC.

V gene TRBV5-1 combines with J gene TRBJ1-2; perhaps TRBD1 as D (6 bases). The V end was cut by 7 bases, the J end by 3 bases, with 13 bases between. The CDR3 has 13 amino acids. From germline, CDR1 is SGHRS and CDR2 YFSETQ. Written as DNA, the CDR3 is TGCGCCAGCGGCTCCCGACAGGACTATGGCTACACCTTC. This encodes CASGSRQDYGYTF.

This clonotype has just a few counts. The chain employs TRBV28 and TRBJ2-6, with D perhaps TRBD1 or TRBD2 (5 bases each). V dropped 5 bases and J dropped 0 bases, with 20 bases sitting between them. The germline gives CDR1 MDHEN, CDR2 SYDVKM. There are 19 residues in the CDR3. The CDR3 DNA follows: TGTGCCAGCAGTCGCCCTTCAGGGACGGCGATCTCTGGGGCCAACGTCCTGACTTTC. Its translation: CASSRPSGTAISGANVLTF.

V gene TRBV10-2 combines with J gene TRBJ2-5; D may be TRBD2 (7 bases). The CDR3 is 13 amino acids. V was shortened by 4 bases and J by 5 bases, with 11 bases between the two germline ends. Germline CDR1 is WSHSY and CDR2 is SAAADI. This chain's CDR3 is CASSGSGGETQYF. The DNA for the CDR3 is TGCGCCAGCAGTGGTTCGGGGGGCGAGACCCAGTACTTC.

The rearrangement uses TRBV12-3 or TRBV12-4 and TRBJ2-1; possibly TRBD1 or TRBD2 for D (5 bases each). The CDR3 contains 17 residues. Trimming removed 1 base at V and 7 bases at J, with 20 bases between. CDR3 protein: CASSLDWFQRGFNEQFF. In DNA form, the CDR3 reads TGTGCCAGCAGTTTAGACTGGTTCCAGAGGGGATTTAATGAGCAGTTCTTC.

The chain employs TRBV10-3 and TRBJ2-5, with TRBD1 matching over 7 bases. The J call may be wrong; the DNA end is better matched by TRBJ2-7. The length of the CDR3 is 15 residues. Germline V CDR1 and CDR2: ENHRY, SYGVKD. The CDR3 sequence: CAARPGTDLYYEQYF. The CDR3, as DNA: TGTGCCGCCAGACCCGGGACAGACCTCTACTACGAGCAGTACTTC.

This clonotype was seen just once. The chain combines TRBV29-1 with TRBJ2-5; no reliable D call. The CDR3 loop spans 11 amino acids. Trimming shortened V by 2 bases and J by 4 bases, and 5 bases separated the two germline ends. CDR1 and CDR2 (germline): SQVTM, ANQGSEA. CDR3 sequence: CSVELAETQYF. The CDR3 coding sequence is TGCAGCGTTGAATTGGCAGAGACCCAGTACTTC.

The chain recombines TRBV20-1 with TRBJ2-7, with 9 bases fitting TRBD1. The germline gives CDR1 DFQATT, CDR2 SNEGSKA (reference sequence). This CDR3 has 13 residues. V lost 5 bases and J lost 1; bases outside the gene matches: 3. The CDR3 sequence is CSAGQGLSYEQYF. As DNA, the CDR3 is TGCAGTGCTGGACAGGGGCTTTCCTACGAGCAGTACTTC.

With respect to this clonotype: The CDR3 end shows no conserved phenylalanine or tryptophan, and so a read error is likely. This sequence joins TRBV4-1 and TRBJ2-4; possible D gene TRBD2, 6 bases. The last part of the DNA fits TRBJ2-7 better; the J call may be wrong. Germline V lookup: CDR1 MGHRA, CDR2 YSYEKL. This CDR3 comprises 17 residues. The CDR3 bases are TGCGCCAGCAGCCAGGACTCGGGACTGACGGGATTCTACGAGCAGTACCTC. This translates into CASSQDSGLTGFYEQYL.

This rearrangement joins TRBV20-1 to TRBJ2-5; 8 bases line up with TRBD1. The trim removed 1 base at V and 5 bases at J, leaving 9 bases unmatched. CDR3 size: 15 residues. Germline loops: CDR1 DFQATT, CDR2 SNEGSKA (reference sequence). CDR3 in DNA: TGCAGTGCTAGAGTATCAGGGGGCTCGGCGGAGACCCAGTACTTC. As protein: CSARVSGGSAETQYF.

The chain couples TRBV5-6 to TRBJ2-1, with unresolved D. The V gene lost 4 bases and the J gene lost 0 bases, with 17 bases spanning the gap. Germline V gives CDR1 SGHDT, CDR2 YYEEEE. This CDR3 contains 17 residues. CDR3 protein: CASSPGKPRGSYNEQFF. The CDR3 DNA sequence: TGTGCCAGCAGCCCTGGGAAGCCCCGAGGCTCCTACAATGAGCAGTTCTTC.

The chain joins TRBV5-1 to TRBJ1-2; D not certain. The germline V gene has CDR1 SGHRS and CDR2 YFSETQ. This CDR3 contains 15 residues. V was trimmed by 0 bases and J by 0 bases, leaving 9 bases between them. The CDR3 protein is CASSLDHGANYGYTF. As DNA, the CDR3 is TGCGCCAGCAGCTTGGATCACGGTGCTAACTATGGCTACACCTTC. The full variable domain, rest sourced from reference TRBV5-1 and TRBJ1-2, is KAGVTQTPRYLIKTRGQQVTLSCSPISGHRSVSWYQQTPGQGLQFLFEYFSETQRNKGNFPGRFSGRQFSNSRSEMNVSTLELGDSALYLCASSLDHGANYGYTFGSGTRLTVV.

This clonotype has only a few counts. The chain joins TRBV7-9 to TRBJ2-3, with D perhaps given as TRBD1 or TRBD2 (5 bases each). Trimming took off 6 bases at V and 3 bases at J, with 16 bases between the two ends. This CDR3 has 15 residues. Germline loops: CDR1 SEHNR, CDR2 FQNEAQ (reference sequence). As DNA, the CDR3 is TGTGCCAGCAGGGTGGAGGCTGGGGGAACAGATACGCAGTATTTT. It is translated as CASRVEAGGTDTQYF.